This TCR beta chain originates from a study of blood T cell repertoires in COVID-19. Study at large: COVID-19 samples collected from the United States, Italy and Spain covered acute and convalescent phases. T cells, B-cell-depleted T cells, or PBMCs provided the cDNA or gDNA that served as material.

In germline, CDR1 is MNHNS, CDR2 SASEGT. The germline V and J ends were trimmed by 2 bases and 2 bases, with 9 bases remaining between them. This CDR3 is 15 amino acids long. In the original analysis: Scientists estimated how many nucleated cells there were by amplifying reference gene primers. Assay: immunoSEQ multiplex PCR; the TCRdb copy retains only in-frame clones and omits some. V, J and clone size are those of that table, while D and trimming were read from the DNA. Of about 190,000 clones listed, around four fifths are singletons. The TCR originated in a human donor in a cohort sampled during active COVID-19. The chain employs TRBV6-1 and TRBJ1-4; no reliable D call. Sequenced input: peripheral blood. The CDR3, as DNA: TGTGCCAGCAGTGAAATGACAACCACTAATGAAAAACTGTTTTTT. It encodes CASSEMTTTNEKLFF.